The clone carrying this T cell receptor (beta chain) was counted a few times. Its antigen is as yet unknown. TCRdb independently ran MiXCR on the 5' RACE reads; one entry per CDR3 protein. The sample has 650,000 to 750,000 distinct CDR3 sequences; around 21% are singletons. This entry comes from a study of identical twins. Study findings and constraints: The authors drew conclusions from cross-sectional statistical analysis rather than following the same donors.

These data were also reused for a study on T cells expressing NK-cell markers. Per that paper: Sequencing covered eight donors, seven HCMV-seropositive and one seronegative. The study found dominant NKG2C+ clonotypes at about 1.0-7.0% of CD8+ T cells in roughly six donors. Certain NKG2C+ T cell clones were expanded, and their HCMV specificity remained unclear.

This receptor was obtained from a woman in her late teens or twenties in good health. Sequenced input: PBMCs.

The CDR3 DNA sequence: TGCAGTGCTTTTACTCGATCGGAGGAGACCCAGTACTTC. It translates to CSAFTRSEETQYF. The chain carries TRBV20-1 and TRBJ2-5; no firm D call. The ends were cut back, 5 bases at V and 5 bases at J, with 15 bases in the middle. CDR1 is DFQATT, CDR2 SNEGSKA, per germline (reference sequence). CDR3 length: 13 residues.